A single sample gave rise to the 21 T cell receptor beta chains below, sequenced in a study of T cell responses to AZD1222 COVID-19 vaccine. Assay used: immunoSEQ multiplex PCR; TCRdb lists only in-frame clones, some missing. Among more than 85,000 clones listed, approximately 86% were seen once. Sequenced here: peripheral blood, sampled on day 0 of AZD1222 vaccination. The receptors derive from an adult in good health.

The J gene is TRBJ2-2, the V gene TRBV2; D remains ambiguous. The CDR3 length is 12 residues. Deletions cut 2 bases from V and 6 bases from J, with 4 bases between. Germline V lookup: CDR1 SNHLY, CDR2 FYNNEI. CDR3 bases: TGTGCCAGCAGTGAACTGGCCGGGGAGCTGTTTTTT. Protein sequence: CASSELAGELFF.

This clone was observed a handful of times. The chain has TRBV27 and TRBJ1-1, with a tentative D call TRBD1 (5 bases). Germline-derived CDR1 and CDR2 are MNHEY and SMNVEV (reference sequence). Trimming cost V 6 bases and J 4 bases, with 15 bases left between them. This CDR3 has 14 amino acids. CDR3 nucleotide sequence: TGTGCCAGCAGCTCGATCCGGGGGGGCACTGAAGCTTTCTTT. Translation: CASSSIRGGTEAFF.

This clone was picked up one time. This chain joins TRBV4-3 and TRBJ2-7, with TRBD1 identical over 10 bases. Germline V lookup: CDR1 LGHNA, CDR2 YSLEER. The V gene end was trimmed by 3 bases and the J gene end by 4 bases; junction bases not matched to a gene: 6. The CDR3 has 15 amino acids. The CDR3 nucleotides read TGCGCCAGCAGCCAGTACCGGGACAGGGGTTACGAGCAGTACTTC. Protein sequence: CASSQYRDRGYEQYF.

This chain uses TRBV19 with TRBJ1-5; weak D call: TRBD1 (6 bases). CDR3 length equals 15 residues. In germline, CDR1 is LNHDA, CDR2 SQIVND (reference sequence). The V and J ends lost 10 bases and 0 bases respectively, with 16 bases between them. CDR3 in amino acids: CATDSGGGSNQPQHF. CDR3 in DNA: TGTGCCACCGATTCCGGGGGCGGTAGCAATCAGCCCCAGCATTTT. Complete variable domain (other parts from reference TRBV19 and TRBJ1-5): DGGITQSPKYLFRKEGQNVTLSCEQNLNHDAMYWYRQDPGQGLRLIYYSQIVNDFQKGDIAEGYSVSREKKESFPLTVTSAQKNPTAFYLCATDSGGGSNQPQHFGDGTRLSIL.

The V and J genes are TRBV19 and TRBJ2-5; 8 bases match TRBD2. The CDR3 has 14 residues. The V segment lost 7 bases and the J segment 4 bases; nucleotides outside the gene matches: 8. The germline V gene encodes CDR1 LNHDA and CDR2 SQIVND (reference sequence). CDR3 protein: CASTRGGGTETQYF. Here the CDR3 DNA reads TGTGCCAGTACCCGGGGCGGGGGGACAGAGACCCAGTACTTC.

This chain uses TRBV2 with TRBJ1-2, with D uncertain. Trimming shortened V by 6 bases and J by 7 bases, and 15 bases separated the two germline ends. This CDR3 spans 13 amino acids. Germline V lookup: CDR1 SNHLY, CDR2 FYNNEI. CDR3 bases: TGTGCCAGCAGCCCGGACCCAGCCTTTGGCTACACCTTC. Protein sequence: CASSPDPAFGYTF.

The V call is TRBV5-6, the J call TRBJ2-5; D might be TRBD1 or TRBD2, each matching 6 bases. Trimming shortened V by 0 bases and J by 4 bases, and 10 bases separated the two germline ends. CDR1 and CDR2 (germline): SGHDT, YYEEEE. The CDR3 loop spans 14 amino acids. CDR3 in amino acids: CASSLDPGAETQYF. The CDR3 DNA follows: TGTGCCAGCAGCTTGGACCCGGGGGCAGAGACCCAGTACTTC.

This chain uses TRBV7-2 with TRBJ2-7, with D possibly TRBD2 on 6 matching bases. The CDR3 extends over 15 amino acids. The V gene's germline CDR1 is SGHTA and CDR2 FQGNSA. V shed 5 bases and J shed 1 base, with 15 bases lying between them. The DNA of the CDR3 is TGTGCCAGCAGCGGGGGACGCGGGATTTCCTACGAGCAGTACTTC. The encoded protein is CASSGGRGISYEQYF.

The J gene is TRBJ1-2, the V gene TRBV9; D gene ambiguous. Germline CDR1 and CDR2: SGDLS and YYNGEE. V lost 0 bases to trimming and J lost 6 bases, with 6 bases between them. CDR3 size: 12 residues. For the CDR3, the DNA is TGTGCCAGCAGCGTAGACAGCGATGGCTACACCTTC. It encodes CASSVDSDGYTF.

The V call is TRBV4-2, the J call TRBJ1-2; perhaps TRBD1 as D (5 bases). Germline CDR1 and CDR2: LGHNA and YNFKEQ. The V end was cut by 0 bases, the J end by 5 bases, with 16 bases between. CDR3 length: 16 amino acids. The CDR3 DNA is TGTGCCAGCAGCCAAGATGGGATGGGGGGTCGGTATGGCTACACCTTC. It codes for CASSQDGMGGRYGYTF.

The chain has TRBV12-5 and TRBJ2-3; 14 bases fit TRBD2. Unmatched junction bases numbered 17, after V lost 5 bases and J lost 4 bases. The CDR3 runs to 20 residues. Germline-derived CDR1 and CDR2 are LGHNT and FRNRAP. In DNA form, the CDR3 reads TGTGCTAGTGGTCTCCCCAATCAAAGGGGACTAGCGGGAGTAGCAGATACGCAGTATTTT. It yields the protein CASGLPNQRGLAGVADTQYF.

The CDR3 is CASTPGGRARETQYF. The CDR3 bases are TGCGCCAGCACCCCTGGCGGGAGGGCCCGAGAGACCCAGTACTTC. The genes are TRBV5-1 and TRBJ2-5, with 9 bases that match TRBD2. Germline-derived CDR1 and CDR2 are SGHRS and YFSETQ. This CDR3 spans 15 amino acids. The junction had 10 bases not matched to a gene; V was cut back by 6 bases and J by 4 bases.

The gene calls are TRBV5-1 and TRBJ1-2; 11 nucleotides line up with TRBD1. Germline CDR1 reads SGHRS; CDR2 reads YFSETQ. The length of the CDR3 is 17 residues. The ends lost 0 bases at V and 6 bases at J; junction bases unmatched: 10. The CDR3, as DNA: TGCGCCAGCAGCTTGGGGACGGTTTGGACAGGGGGCGATGGCTACACCTTC. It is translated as CASSLGTVWTGGDGYTF.

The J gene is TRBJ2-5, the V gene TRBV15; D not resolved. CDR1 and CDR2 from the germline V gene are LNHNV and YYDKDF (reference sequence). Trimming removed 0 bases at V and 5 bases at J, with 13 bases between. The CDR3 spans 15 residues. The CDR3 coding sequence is TGTGCCACCAGCAGAGAGTTGAGCGTTAGGGAGACCCAGTACTTC. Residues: CATSRELSVRETQYF.

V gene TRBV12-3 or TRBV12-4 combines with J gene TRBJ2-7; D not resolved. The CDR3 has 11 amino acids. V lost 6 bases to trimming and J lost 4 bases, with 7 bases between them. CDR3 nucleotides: TGTGCCAGCAGCTCATTATACGAGCAGTACTTC. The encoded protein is CASSSLYEQYF.

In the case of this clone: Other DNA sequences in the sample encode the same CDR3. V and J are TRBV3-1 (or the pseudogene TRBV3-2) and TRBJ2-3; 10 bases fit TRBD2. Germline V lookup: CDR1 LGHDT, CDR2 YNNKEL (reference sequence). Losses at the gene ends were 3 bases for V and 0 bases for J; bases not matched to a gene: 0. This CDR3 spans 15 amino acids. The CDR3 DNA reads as TGTGCCAGCAGCCAGACTAGCGGGAGCACAGATACGCAGTATTTT. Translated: CASSQTSGSTDTQYF.

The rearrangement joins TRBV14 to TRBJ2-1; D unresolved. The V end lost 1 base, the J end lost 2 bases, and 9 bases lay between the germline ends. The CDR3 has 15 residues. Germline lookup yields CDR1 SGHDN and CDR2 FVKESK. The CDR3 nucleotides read TGTGCCAGCAGCCAAGTTCGCGCCCCCTACAATGAGCAGTTCTTC. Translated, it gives CASSQVRAPYNEQFF.

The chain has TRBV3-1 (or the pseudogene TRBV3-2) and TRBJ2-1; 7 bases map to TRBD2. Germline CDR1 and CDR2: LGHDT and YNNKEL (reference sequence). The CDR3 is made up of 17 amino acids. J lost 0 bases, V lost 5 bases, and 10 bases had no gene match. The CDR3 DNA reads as TGTGCCAGCAGCTTACAGAGCGGGGACCTCTCCTACAATGAGCAGTTCTTC. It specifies CASSLQSGDLSYNEQFF.

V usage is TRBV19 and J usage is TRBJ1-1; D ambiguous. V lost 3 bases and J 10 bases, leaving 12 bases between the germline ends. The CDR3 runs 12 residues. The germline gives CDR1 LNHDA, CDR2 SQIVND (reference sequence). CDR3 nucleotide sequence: TGTGCCAGTAGTATCGGAGGGTCGGGAGCTTTCTTT. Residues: CASSIGGSGAFF.

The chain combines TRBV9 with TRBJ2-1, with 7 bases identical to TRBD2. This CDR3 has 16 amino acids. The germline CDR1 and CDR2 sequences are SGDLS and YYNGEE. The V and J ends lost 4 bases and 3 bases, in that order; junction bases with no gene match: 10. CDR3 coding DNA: TGTGCCAGCAGCCCCCGGGGAGGCGGGGGCTACAATGAGCAGTTCTTC. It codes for CASSPRGGGGYNEQFF.

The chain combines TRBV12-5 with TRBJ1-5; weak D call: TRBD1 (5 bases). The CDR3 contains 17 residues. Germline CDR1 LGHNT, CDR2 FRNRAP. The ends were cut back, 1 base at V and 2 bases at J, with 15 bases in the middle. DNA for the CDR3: TGTGCTAGTGGTTTGGGTTCAGGTGGGGGTGGCAATCAGCCCCAGCATTTT. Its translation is CASGLGSGGGGNQPQHF.